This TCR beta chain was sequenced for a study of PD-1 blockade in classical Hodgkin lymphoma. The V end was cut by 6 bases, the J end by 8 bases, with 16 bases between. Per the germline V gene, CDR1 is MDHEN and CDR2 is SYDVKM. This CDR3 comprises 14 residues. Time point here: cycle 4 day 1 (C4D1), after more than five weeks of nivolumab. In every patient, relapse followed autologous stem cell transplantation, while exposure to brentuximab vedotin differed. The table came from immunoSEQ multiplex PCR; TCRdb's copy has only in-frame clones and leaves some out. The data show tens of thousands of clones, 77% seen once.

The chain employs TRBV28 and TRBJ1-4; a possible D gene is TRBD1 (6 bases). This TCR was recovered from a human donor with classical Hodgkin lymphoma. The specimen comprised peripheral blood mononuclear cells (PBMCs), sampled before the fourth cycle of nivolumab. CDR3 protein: CASSLGGKREKLFF. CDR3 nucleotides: TGTGCCAGCAGCCTGGGGGGCAAGCGGGAAAAACTGTTTTTT. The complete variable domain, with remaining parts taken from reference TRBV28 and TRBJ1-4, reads DVKVTQSSRYLVKRTGEKVFLECVQDMDHENMFWYRQDPGLGLRLIYFSYDVKMKEKGDIPEGYSVSREKKERFSLILESASTNQTSMYLCASSLGGKREKLFFGSGTQLSVL.